This entry lists 15 T cell receptor beta chains sequenced from one sample in a study of cytomegalovirus exposure and HLA in healthy donors. TCRdb's copy holds only in-frame clones and misses some; the assay was immunoSEQ multiplex PCR. The sample shows about 56,000 clones, around 94% of them seen only once. Sequenced material: PBMCs. The source is a young man in good health and CMV-seronegative.

This rearrangement joins TRBV7-3 to TRBJ2-1; weak D call: TRBD2 (5 bases). CDR1 is SGHTA and CDR2 is FQGTGA in the germline V gene. The CDR3 totals 15 residues. Between the trimmed V and J ends, which lost 5 bases and 2 bases, there was a span of 13 bases. The CDR3 coding sequence is TGTGCCAGCAGCCCGTCCAGCGGTGCCTACAATGAGCAGTTCTTC. Protein sequence: CASSPSSGAYNEQFF.

V gene TRBV28 combines with J gene TRBJ2-7; 10 positions match TRBD2. CDR1 MDHEN and CDR2 SYDVKM come from the germline V gene. J lost 2 bases, V lost 6 bases, and 7 bases had no gene match. This CDR3 comprises 15 residues. CDR3 sequence (DNA): TGTGCCAGCAGCCTTGGACTAGCGGTAACCTACGAGCAGTACTTC. Amino acid sequence: CASSLGLAVTYEQYF. The complete variable domain, with remaining parts taken from reference TRBV28 and TRBJ2-7, reads DVKVTQSSRYLVKRTGEKVFLECVQDMDHENMFWYRQDPGLGLRLIYFSYDVKMKEKGDIPEGYSVSREKKERFSLILESASTNQTSMYLCASSLGLAVTYEQYFGPGTRLTVT.

The chain employs TRBV9 and TRBJ2-5, with a tentative D call TRBD1 (7 bases). V lost 3 bases, J lost 3 bases, and 21 bases lay in between. Germline CDR1 is SGDLS and CDR2 is YYNGEE. This CDR3 has 17 residues. In DNA form, the CDR3 reads TGTGCCAGCAGCGCATCCTTAGACAGGGCGGGGAAAGAGACCCAGTACTTC. Protein product: CASSASLDRAGKETQYF. Supplemented by reference TRBV9 and TRBJ2-5, the full variable domain reads DSGVTQTPKHLITATGQRVTLRCSPRSGDLSVYWYQQSLDQGLQFLIQYYNGEERAKGNILERFSAQQFPDLHSELNLSSLELGDSALYFCASSASLDRAGKETQYFGPGTRLLVL.

The V gene is TRBV27, the J gene TRBJ2-7; 7 positions match TRBD2. CDR3 length: 16 residues. With V trimmed by 3 bases and J by 0 bases, 8 bases remained unmatched. Germline CDR1 is MNHEY and CDR2 is SMNVEV (reference sequence). For the CDR3, the DNA is TGTGCCAGCAGTTTCGCCGCGGGGGAAACCTCCTACGAGCAGTACTTC. It translates to CASSFAAGETSYEQYF.

The chain uses TRBV11-2 and TRBJ2-5; 9 nucleotides agree with TRBD1. V shed 5 bases, J shed 4 bases, and the junction held 5 bases outside the gene matches. The V gene's germline CDR1 is SGHAT and CDR2 FQNNGV. This CDR3 has 14 amino acids. Here the CDR3 DNA reads TGTGCCAGCAGCACTACAGGGGGCGGAGAGACCCAGTACTTC. Translating it yields CASSTTGGGETQYF.

The J gene is TRBJ1-3, the V gene TRBV9, with no clear D. Looked up from germline, CDR1 is SGDLS and CDR2 is YYNGEE. The CDR3 totals 18 residues. V shed 0 bases and J shed 0 bases, with 16 bases lying between them. The CDR3 loop is CASSVEDQKPFSGNTIYF. In DNA form, the CDR3 reads TGTGCCAGCAGCGTAGAAGATCAGAAACCCTTCTCTGGAAACACCATATATTTT.

This chain links TRBV28 with TRBJ2-7, with 9 bases aligning to TRBD1. V trimming: 5 bases; J trimming: 3 bases; junction bases outside the gene matches: 2. CDR1 MDHEN and CDR2 SYDVKM come from the germline V gene. There are 13 residues in the CDR3. The CDR3 is CASSGQGNYEQYF. The CDR3 DNA reads TGTGCCAGCAGTGGACAGGGGAACTACGAGCAGTACTTC.

The chain links TRBV27 to TRBJ1-5; 9 bases fit TRBD1. Germline lookup yields CDR1 MNHEY and CDR2 SMNVEV (reference sequence). The CDR3 runs to 16 residues. The V segment lost 3 bases and the J segment 7 bases; nucleotides outside the gene matches: 10. The CDR3, as DNA: TGTGCCAGCAGTTTCAAACCGGGACAGGGTCGGCAGCCCCAGCATTTT. Translation gives CASSFKPGQGRQPQHF.

The rearrangement joins TRBV6-6 to TRBJ2-3; D remains unclear. Germline V gives CDR1 MNHNY, CDR2 SVGAGI (reference sequence). The CDR3 extends over 14 amino acids. With 3 bases removed from V and 0 bases from J, the gap between germline ends came to 7 bases. The CDR3 DNA sequence: TGTGCCAGCAGTTATGGCGGTAGCACAGATACGCAGTATTTT. Residues: CASSYGGSTDTQYF.

This rearrangement joins TRBV27 to TRBJ2-3; D is perhaps TRBD1 (6 bases). The CDR3 is 15 amino acids. V was shortened by 5 bases and J by 7 bases, with 19 bases between the two germline ends. CDR1 and CDR2 (germline): MNHEY, SMNVEV (reference sequence). The CDR3 loop reads CASSPLGGRVYTQYF. Written as DNA, the CDR3 is TGTGCCAGCAGTCCGCTTGGGGGCCGAGTGTATACGCAGTATTTT.

The chain carries TRBV2 and TRBJ2-7, with 7 positions matching TRBD2. Germline assignment: CDR1 SNHLY and CDR2 FYNNEI. The CDR3 has 15 residues. V lost 6 bases and J lost 7; bases outside the gene matches: 15. The CDR3 here is CASSPPGGGYGEQYF. The CDR3 nucleotides read TGTGCCAGCAGCCCTCCGGGAGGCGGGTATGGGGAGCAGTACTTC.

V and J are TRBV28 and TRBJ2-6; D unclear. Per germline, CDR1 MDHEN and CDR2 SYDVKM. The CDR3 sequence is 15 residues long. The germline V and J ends were trimmed by 6 bases and 0 bases, with 9 bases remaining between them. CDR3 nucleotide sequence: TGTGCCAGCAGGGCAGGAACCTCTGGGGCCAACGTCCTGACTTTC. It specifies CASRAGTSGANVLTF.

This chain connects TRBV7-3 to TRBJ2-7; D remains ambiguous. V dropped 9 bases and J dropped 6 bases, with 9 bases sitting between them. The CDR3 extends over 10 amino acids. The germline V gene encodes CDR1 SGHTA and CDR2 FQGTGA. The CDR3 sequence: CARRSGEQYF. CDR3 DNA sequence: TGTGCCAGGCGGAGTGGCGAGCAGTACTTC.

V and J are TRBV4-3 and TRBJ2-4; a possible D gene is TRBD1 (6 bases). Germline loops: CDR1 LGHNA, CDR2 YSLEER. This CDR3 has 17 residues. V lost 1 base, J lost 0 bases, and 13 bases lay in between. The CDR3 nucleotides read TGCGCCAGCAGCCAAGCGACAGGTAGTCTAGCCAAAAACATTCAGTACTTC. Translated, it gives CASSQATGSLAKNIQYF.

The V gene is TRBV6-5, the J gene TRBJ2-7, with TRBD1 identical over 9 bases. CDR3 length equals 15 residues. From germline, CDR1 is MNHEY and CDR2 SVGAGI. With V trimmed by 6 bases and J by 4 bases, 10 bases remained unmatched. In DNA form, the CDR3 reads TGTGCCAGCAGGCCGACCGGGACAGGGAAGTACGAGCAGTACTTC. Its protein is CASRPTGTGKYEQYF.